The rows below give T cell receptor beta chains drawn from one sample of a study of OX40 agonist ivuxolimab in advanced cancers. TCRdb's table, derived via immunoSEQ multiplex PCR, lists solely in-frame clones and lacks some. The sample carries approximately 6,000 clones, 81% recorded once. The sample was CD4+ or CD8+ T cells sorted from blood, taken in a trial of the OX40 agonist ivuxolimab. The receptors derive from an adult with an advanced solid tumor such as melanoma, head and neck, liver or kidney cancer. The CDR3 runs from the conserved cysteine through the conserved F or W. The order of the fields is V gene, CDR3 length, clone size, D gene, J gene, CDR3 DNA, CDR3 protein. The D gene is left open where the match is weak. Clone size is given for some rows only: seen once, a few or many times, or a class if the clone is expanded.

TRBV5-4,14,-,-,TRBJ1-1,TGTGCCAGCAGCTTGGCGGGATGGGGCACTGAAGCTTTCTTT,CASSLAGWGTEAFF
TRBV4-1,15,-,-,TRBJ2-1,TGCGCCAGCAGCCAAGGGAGGACGGGATACAATGAGCAGTTCTTC,CASSQGRTGYNEQFF
TRBV19,15,once,-,TRBJ2-1,TGTGCCAGCGCCGTGTCGGAGAGCTCCTACAATGAGCAGTTCTTC,CASAVSESSYNEQFF
TRBV6-1,11,-,-,TRBJ1-1,TGTGCCAGCCGATACCAGACTGAAGCTTTCTTT,CASRYQTEAFF
TRBV7-9,16,-,TRBD1,TRBJ2-5,TGTGCCAGCAGCTTAAGAGGACAGGGGGTTCAAGAGACCCAGTACTTC,CASSLRGQGVQETQYF
TRBV27,14,-,-,TRBJ2-3,TGTGCCAGCAGTTTATCTGCTACGTTGTATGCGCAGTATTTT,CASSLSATLYAQYF
TRBV29-1,13,-,-,TRBJ2-5,TGCAGCGTTCTAACAGGGCCGATAGAGACCCAGTACTTC,CSVLTGPIETQYF
TRBV5-3,18,-,TRBD2,TRBJ2-3,TGTGCCAGAAGCCCACGCCACACTAGCGGGAGGGCCCAGCTTACGCAGTATTTT,CARSPRHTSGRAQLTQYF
TRBV4-1,16,once,-,TRBJ1-2,TGCGCCAGCAGCCAAGGAGTAGGGCGAGCTAACTATGGCTACACCTTC,CASSQGVGRANYGYTF
TRBV6-1,15,-,TRBD1,TRBJ2-7,TGTGCCAGCAGTGAACGGACAGGTTATACCTACGAGCAGTACTTC,CASSERTGYTYEQYF
TRBV10-2,12,once,-,TRBJ2-2,TGCGCCAGCCAGAGAAACACCGGGGAGCTGTTTTTT,CASQRNTGELFF
TRBV7-6,15,-,TRBD2,TRBJ2-1,TGTGCCAGCAGCTTAGGGCTAGCGGGAGGAAATGAGCAGTTCTTC,CASSLGLAGGNEQFF
TRBV28,15,few,-,TRBJ2-5,TGTGCCAGCAGTTTAACGGGGGATACCCAAGAGACCCAGTACTTC,CASSLTGDTQETQYF
TRBV7-9,13,-,-,TRBJ2-7,TGTGCCAGCAGGGACGGTAGCTCCTACGAGCAGTACTTC,CASRDGSSYEQYF
TRBV13,13,-,-,TRBJ2-7,TGTGCCAGCAGCCCGGGTTATTCCTACGAGCAGTACTTC,CASSPGYSYEQYF
TRBV30,14,-,-,TRBJ2-2,TGTGCCTGGGAGCCGGGCAGCGTCACCGGGGAGCTGTTTTTT,CAWEPGSVTGELFF
TRBV11-2,15,-,-,TRBJ1-3,TGTGCCAGCAGGATCGACCGAACCTCTGGAAACACCATATATTTT,CASRIDRTSGNTIYF
TRBV27,11,-,-,TRBJ1-1,TGTGCCAGCTTAACGAACACTGAAGCTTTCTTT,CASLTNTEAFF
TRBV6-1,14,-,-,TRBJ1-1,TGTGCCAGCAGTGGAGTTTTGGAATACGGTGAAGCTTTCTTT,CASSGVLEYGEAFF
TRBV5-1,15,-,TRBD1,TRBJ2-5,TGCGCCAGCAGCGGGGGGACAGGGGGTTTGGAGACCCAGTACTTC,CASSGGTGGLETQYF
TRBV29-1,15,-,-,TRBJ2-3,TGCAGCGTTGAATCGGACCGAGAACTCACAGATACGCAGTATTTT,CSVESDRELTDTQYF
TRBV27,12,-,-,TRBJ2-2,TGTGCCAGCAAGAGCCCCACCGGGGAGCTGTTTTTT,CASKSPTGELFF
TRBV15,14,-,-,TRBJ2-2,TGTGCCACCAGCAAGCTAGCCGGTCCCGGGGAGCTGTTTTTT,CATSKLAGPGELFF
TRBV6-6,14,once,-,TRBJ1-1,TGTGCCAGCAGTTACGTCAGGGTGAACACTGAAGCTTTCTTT,CASSYVRVNTEAFF
TRBV29-1,16,-,TRBD1,TRBJ1-3,TGCAGCGTTTCTGACCTAACAGGGGAATCTGGAAACACCATATATTTT,CSVSDLTGESGNTIYF
TRBV6-1,15,-,-,TRBJ2-3,TGTGCCAGCACCCCCGGGGGGCGCGTTGCAGATACGCAGTATTTT,CASTPGGRVADTQYF
TRBV5-1,15,-,-,TRBJ1-6,TGCGCCAGCAGCACCAGGGGCGAGGATAATTCACCCCTCCACTTT,CASSTRGEDNSPLHF
TRBV10-1,13,-,-,TRBJ2-7,TGCGCCAGCAGTGAGCACCGGAGGGGCGAGCAGTACTTC,CASSEHRRGEQYF
TRBV14,16,-,-,TRBJ2-2,TGTGCCAGCAGCGAGCACAGGATTACAAACACCGGGGAGCTGTTTTTT,CASSEHRITNTGELFF
TRBV7-9,14,-,-,TRBJ2-5,TGTGCCAGCAATCCAAGGACGGCCGGGGAGACCCAGTACTTC,CASNPRTAGETQYF
TRBV7-2,14,-,-,TRBJ2-1,TGTGCCAGCAGCTTAAAGGGTAGTCTCGATGAGCAGTTCTTC,CASSLKGSLDEQFF
TRBV7-8,13,-,-,TRBJ2-2,TGTGCCAGCAGCCCAAAGGCCACCGGGGAGCTGTTTTTT,CASSPKATGELFF
TRBV27,14,-,-,TRBJ2-3,TGTGCCAGCATCAACACAGGGAGCACAGATACGCAGTATTTT,CASINTGSTDTQYF
TRBV30,12,-,-,TRBJ1-1,TGTGCCTGGAGTGGAATTATCACTGAAGCTTTCTTT,CAWSGIITEAFF
TRBV28,15,-,TRBD2,TRBJ2-1,TGTGCCACACGGAGGGGCGGGAGCTCCTACAATGAGCAGTTCTTC,CATRRGGSSYNEQFF
TRBV28,14,few,TRBD1,TRBJ2-5,TGTGCCAGCAAGGACAGGGGCCCGCAAGAGACCCAGTACTTC,CASKDRGPQETQYF
TRBV2,15,-,-,TRBJ2-7,TGTGCCAGCAGTGAAATGAGGCCTAGCCACTACGAGCAGTACTTC,CASSEMRPSHYEQYF
TRBV4-2,16,-,-,TRBJ2-7,TGTGCCAGCAGCCAAGAATCAGGGCTGCTCCCTTACGAGCAGTACTTC,CASSQESGLLPYEQYF
TRBV5-8,15,-,TRBD1,TRBJ2-1,TGTGCCAGCAGCTTGGAGGACAGGGGTTACAATGAGCAGTTCTTC,CASSLEDRGYNEQFF
TRBV5-1,14,few,TRBD1,TRBJ2-7,TGCGCCAGCAGCCCCGGGGACAGGGCTTACGAGCAGTACTTC,CASSPGDRAYEQYF
TRBV9,16,once,TRBD2,TRBJ2-3,TGTGCCAGCAGCGTCCTTAGCGGGAGAGCCACAGATACGCAGTATTTT,CASSVLSGRATDTQYF